Following are 21 T cell receptor beta chains from one sample sequenced in a study of blood T cell repertoires in COVID-19. The table came from immunoSEQ multiplex PCR; TCRdb's copy has only in-frame clones and leaves some out. The sample contains roughly 110,000 clones, approximately 85% of which appear only once. The sample taken for sequencing was peripheral blood. The receptors stem from a woman aged 55 to 70 with COVID-19, enrolled during active disease.

This rearrangement joins TRBV29-1 to TRBJ1-1, with a weak D call TRBD1 (5 bases). The V and J ends lost 6 bases and 1 base respectively, with 9 bases between them. The CDR3 contains 12 residues. Germline V gene sequence: CDR1 SQVTM, CDR2 ANQGSEA. CDR3 sequence: CSVLGQNTEAFF. CDR3 bases: TGCAGCGTCTTGGGGCAGAACACTGAAGCTTTCTTT.

V is TRBV6-2 or TRBV6-3 and J is TRBJ2-3; 9 nucleotides agree with TRBD2. CDR1 is MNHEY and CDR2 is SVGEGT in the germline V gene. V lost 0 bases and J lost 4; bases outside the gene matches: 2. The CDR3 extends over 15 amino acids. CDR3 bases: TGTGCCAGCAGTTACTCTCTAGCGGGGTCAGATACGCAGTATTTT. Translating gives CASSYSLAGSDTQYF.

The chain joins TRBV9 to TRBJ2-1, with TRBD1 matching 10 bases. After removal of 0 bases from V and 6 bases from J, the junction contained 9 bases not matched to a gene. This CDR3 is 17 amino acids long. Germline CDR1 reads SGDLS; CDR2 reads YYNGEE. The CDR3 loop reads CASSVAGSGQGFNEQFF. The CDR3 DNA reads TGTGCCAGCAGCGTAGCCGGGTCGGGACAGGGGTTCAATGAGCAGTTCTTC.

The rearrangement joins TRBV6-5 to TRBJ2-2; D not resolved. Germline V lookup: CDR1 MNHEY, CDR2 SVGAGI. There are 14 residues in the CDR3. Deletions cut 2 bases from V and 6 bases from J, with 10 bases between. Here the CDR3 DNA reads TGTGCCAGCAGTTACCCTACGGTTGCCGGGGAGCTGTTTTTT. Encoded protein: CASSYPTVAGELFF.

In its sample, this clone was seen a few times. The chain carries TRBV30 and TRBJ1-2; D remains unclear. This CDR3 comprises 16 residues. The germline CDR1 and CDR2 sequences are GTSNPN and SVGIG (reference sequence). V was clipped by 0 bases and J by 4 bases, with 18 bases between them. The CDR3 loop reads CAWSVPAGTRAYGYTF. CDR3 nucleotide sequence: TGTGCCTGGAGTGTACCTGCGGGTACCCGCGCCTATGGCTACACCTTC. Combining the CDR3 with reference TRBV30 and TRBJ1-2 gives the whole variable domain SQTIHQWPATLVQPVGSPLSLECTVEGTSNPNLYWYRQAAGRGLQLLFYSVGIGQISSEVPQNLSASRPQDRQFILSSKKLLLSDSGFYLCAWSVPAGTRAYGYTFGSGTRLTVV.

This chain uses TRBV5-4 with TRBJ1-6; D is undetermined. The CDR3 loop spans 12 amino acids. The ends were cut back, 3 bases at V and 10 bases at J, with 8 bases in the middle. CDR1 is SGHNT, CDR2 YYREEE, per germline (reference sequence). This chain's CDR3 is CASSSPPSPLHF. The CDR3 nucleotides read TGTGCCAGCAGCTCCCCCCCGTCACCCCTCCACTTT.

The rearrangement joins TRBV7-9 to TRBJ1-1; perhaps TRBD1 as D (6 bases). The CDR3 runs 14 residues. Trimming removed 1 base from V and 2 bases from J, with 8 bases in between. Germline V lookup: CDR1 SEHNR, CDR2 FQNEAQ (reference sequence). The CDR3 here is CASSLGTANTEAFF. CDR3 nucleotide sequence: TGTGCCAGCAGCTTAGGGACAGCAAACACTGAAGCTTTCTTT.

The V call is TRBV21-1, the J call TRBJ1-6; the D call in the table, TRBD1, was not verified against the DNA. TRBV21-1 is assigned pseudogene status. The CDR3 is 18 residues long. Here the CDR3 DNA reads TGTGCCAGCAGCCCCCGGACAGTCCCGAGCTCCTATAATTCACCCCTCCACTTT. Protein product: CASSPRTVPSSYNSPLHF.

Remarks on this clone: The same CDR3 is also encoded by other DNA sequences in this sample. This sequence joins TRBV9 and TRBJ2-7; TRBD1 matches at 7 bases. The CDR3 runs to 14 residues. Germline V gene sequence: CDR1 SGDLS, CDR2 YYNGEE. J lost 2 bases, V lost 0 bases, and 2 bases had no gene match. The CDR3 nucleotides read TGTGCCAGCAGCGTAGGACAGGGCACCTACGAGCAGTACTTC. This translates into CASSVGQGTYEQYF.

The chain is built from TRBV7-9 and TRBJ1-1, with D perhaps TRBD1 (6 bases). The CDR3 is made up of 13 amino acids. Looked up from germline, CDR1 is SEHNR and CDR2 is FQNEAQ (reference sequence). Trimming shortened V by 1 base and J by 10 bases, and 13 bases separated the two germline ends. The CDR3 here is CASSLDRAKGAFF. As DNA, the CDR3 is TGTGCCAGCAGCTTAGACAGGGCGAAGGGAGCTTTCTTT. Drawing the rest from reference TRBV7-9 and TRBJ1-1, the complete variable domain is DTGVSQNPRHKITKRGQNVTFRCDPISEHNRLYWYRQTLGQGPEFLTYFQNEAQLEKSRLLSDRFSAERPKGSFSTLEIQRTEQGDSAMYLCASSLDRAKGAFFGQGTRLTVV.

This clone appeared a single time. The rearrangement joins TRBV7-8 to TRBJ2-3, with 10 bases identical to TRBD2. The CDR3 has 16 residues. J was trimmed by 5 bases and V by 1 base; bases with no gene match: 6. Germline values: CDR1 SGHVS, CDR2 FQNEAQ. This chain's CDR3 is CASSLVSGGPVDTQYF. Here the CDR3 DNA reads TGTGCCAGCAGCTTAGTTAGCGGGGGGCCGGTAGATACGCAGTATTTT.

This clone was seen more than once but under ten times. The chain links TRBV29-1 to TRBJ1-2; the match to TRBD1 covers 8 bases. The germline gives CDR1 SQVTM, CDR2 ANQGSEA. Trimming cost V 7 bases and J 6 bases; bases outside gene matches: 10. The CDR3 covers 13 residues. The CDR3 here is CSAGQGQYNGYTF. The CDR3 DNA reads TGCAGCGCCGGACAGGGCCAGTATAATGGCTACACCTTC.

The J gene is TRBJ1-2, the V gene TRBV27, with D possibly matching TRBD1 (5 bases). From germline, CDR1 is MNHEY and CDR2 SMNVEV (reference sequence). V shed 3 bases and J shed 8 bases, with 16 bases lying between them. This CDR3 has 14 residues. The DNA for the CDR3 is TGTGCCAGCAGTTTTCAGGGTGGGTCCCTGGGCTACACCTTC. It yields the protein CASSFQGGSLGYTF.

The chain employs TRBV21-1 and TRBJ2-2; the tabulated D call, TRBD2, remains unverified against the DNA. TRBV21-1 is a pseudogene. The CDR3 loop spans 16 amino acids. The CDR3 coding sequence is TGTGCCAGCAGCAAACGTGAGTGCGGAGTCACCGGGGAGCTGTTTTTT. It yields the protein CASSKRECGVTGELFF.

The J gene is TRBJ2-7, the V gene TRBV6-2 or TRBV6-3; D possibly corresponds to TRBD2 (5 bases). V lost 0 bases, J lost 3 bases, and 18 bases lay in between. Germline CDR1 MNHEY, CDR2 SVGEGT. The CDR3 consists of 17 residues. The CDR3 nucleotides read TGTGCCAGCAGTTACTCGCTCTCAATCACCGCGGGCTACGAGCAGTACTTC. Its protein product is CASSYSLSITAGYEQYF.

This clone was observed once. Written as DNA, the CDR3 is TGTGCCATCAGTCCGACAGGGAACTATGGCTACACCTTC. Amino acids: CAISPTGNYGYTF. The rearrangement links TRBV10-3 to TRBJ1-2, with 7 bases aligning to TRBD1. Germline V gives CDR1 ENHRY, CDR2 SYGVKD. Germline trimming cut 5 bases from V and 2 bases from J; bases unmatched to any gene: 2. The CDR3 consists of 13 residues.

This chain joins TRBV7-8 and TRBJ1-2, with D possibly being TRBD1 (5 bases). There are 15 residues in the CDR3. CDR1 and CDR2 from the germline V gene are SGHVS and FQNEAQ. V was cut by 0 bases and J by 2 bases, with 10 bases left in between. The CDR3 DNA reads TGTGCCAGCAGCTTAGCGCTCCCAGGGAACTATGGCTACACCTTC. It codes for CASSLALPGNYGYTF.

This clone came up once. The rearrangement uses TRBV12-3 or TRBV12-4 and TRBJ1-2; D not certain. The CDR3 has 13 amino acids. V lost 2 bases to trimming and J lost 0 bases, with 4 bases between them. CDR3 amino acids: CASSLLANYGYTF. DNA for the CDR3: TGTGCCAGCAGTTTACTAGCTAACTATGGCTACACCTTC.

The CDR3 coding sequence is TGTGCCAGCTCCCGGTGGCGGGACTCCTCTGGAAACACCATATATTTT. Translation: CASSRWRDSSGNTIYF. J is TRBJ1-3 and V is TRBV5-8, with D possibly matching TRBD1 (5 bases). The CDR3 extends over 16 amino acids. Trimming took off 7 bases at V and 0 bases at J, with 17 bases between the two ends. CDR1 and CDR2 from the germline V gene are SGHTS and YDEGEE.

The chain links TRBV5-5 to TRBJ1-5; TRBD1 aligns across 8 bases. The V segment lost 4 bases and the J segment 4 bases; nucleotides outside the gene matches: 10. The CDR3 sequence is 16 residues long. Germline CDR1 and CDR2: SGHKS and YYEKEE (reference sequence). The DNA of the CDR3 is TGTGCCAGCAGCCGGACGGCGGACAGGGTGAATCAGCCCCAGCATTTT. Its translation is CASSRTADRVNQPQHF.

The CDR3 region is CASSESGPQGTGELFF. The CDR3 nucleotides read TGTGCCAGCAGCGAGAGCGGGCCCCAGGGCACCGGGGAGCTGTTTTTT. V and J are TRBV2 and TRBJ2-2, with a tentative D call TRBD2 (6 bases). The CDR3 has 16 amino acids. V was cut by 6 bases and J by 4 bases, with 18 bases left in between. Per germline, CDR1 SNHLY and CDR2 FYNNEI.